Listed below are T cell receptor beta chains from one sample, sequenced in a study of Ad26.COV2.S vaccination and SARS-CoV-2 variants. Sequencing was performed with immunoSEQ multiplex PCR; in TCRdb, only in-frame clones are kept and a portion is missing. The sample has about 450,000 clones, roughly 89% seen once; the top ten hold approximately 2.5%. The sample in question was peripheral blood, obtained in a trial of Ad26.COV2.S vaccine versus placebo. The source is a person between 18 and 65 years old who received the Ad26.COV2.S COVID-19 vaccine or a placebo. Both conserved end residues are part of each CDR3. The order of the fields is J gene, clone size, D gene, V gene, CDR3 protein, CDR3 DNA. The D gene is left open where the match is weak. Clone size appears in some rows only: once, few, many, or a class for an expanded clone.

>TRBJ2-1|many|TRBD2|TRBV6-4
CASSEVAGAYNEQFF
TGTGCCAGCAGTGAAGTAGCGGGGGCCTACAATGAGCAGTTCTTC
>TRBJ1-2|NA|TRBD1|TRBV4-3
CASSLPGTGSGYTF
TGCGCCAGCAGCCTCCCCGGGACAGGGAGCGGCTACACCTTC
>TRBJ1-4|NA|NA|TRBV28
CASSLEAPRGEKLFF
TGTGCCAGCAGTTTAGAAGCCCCTCGGGGCGAAAAACTGTTTTTT
>TRBJ1-3|NA|NA|TRBV6-2/TRBV6-3
CASSYGGLSGNTIYF
TGTGCCAGCAGTTACGGCGGACTCTCTGGAAACACCATATATTTT
>TRBJ1-4|NA|TRBD1|TRBV19
CASRRTGRTNEKLFF
TGTGCCAGTAGAAGGACAGGGAGAACTAATGAAAAACTGTTTTTT
>TRBJ2-2|NA|NA|TRBV7-3
CASSLPGGQGLGAGELFF
TGTGCCAGCAGCTTACCGGGAGGACAGGGTTTAGGCGCCGGGGAGCTGTTTTTT
>TRBJ2-7|NA|NA|TRBV30
CAWATGSADHEQYF
TGTGCCTGGGCCACGGGATCGGCGGACCACGAGCAGTACTTC
>TRBJ1-5|once|NA|TRBV3-1/TRBV3-2
CASSQDWEGLSNQPQHF
TGTGCCAGCAGCCAAGATTGGGAGGGACTTAGCAATCAGCCCCAGCATTTT
>TRBJ1-1|once|TRBD1|TRBV11-3
CASSVRGQWANTEAFF
TGTGCCAGCAGCGTAAGGGGACAGTGGGCGAACACTGAAGCTTTCTTT
>TRBJ1-6|NA|NA|TRBV7-9
CASSLGRDSPLHF
TGTGCCAGCAGCCTAGGCAGGGATTCACCCCTCCACTTT
>TRBJ1-6|once|NA|TRBV7-2
CASSLMGLADSPLHF
TGTGCCAGCAGCTTAATGGGCTTGGCGGATTCACCCCTCCACTTT
>TRBJ1-5|NA|TRBD1|TRBV3-1/TRBV3-2
CASSPSTGGRPQHF
TGTGCCAGCAGCCCATCGACAGGGGGAAGGCCCCAGCATTTT
>TRBJ2-3|NA|TRBD2|TRBV6-1
CASSDPGLGDTQYF
TGTGCCAGCAGTGACCCGGGACTAGGAGATACGCAGTATTTT
>TRBJ2-2|NA|NA|TRBV7-2
CASSLVNPGELFF
TGTGCCAGCAGCTTAGTTAATCCCGGGGAGCTGTTTTTT
>TRBJ2-2|NA|TRBD1|TRBV19
CASSITRDRTYTGELFF
TGTGCCAGTAGTATAACAAGGGACAGGACCTACACCGGGGAGCTGTTTTTT
>TRBJ2-3|NA|NA|TRBV4-3
CASSPRLGGGLDTQYF
TGCGCCAGCAGCCCCCGACTGGGTGGGGGATTAGATACGCAGTATTTT
>TRBJ2-5|NA|NA|TRBV5-4
CASSFRDLQETQYF
TGTGCCAGCAGTTTTCGGGACCTCCAAGAGACCCAGTACTTC
>TRBJ2-4|NA|NA|TRBV28
CASSNTWWDIQYF
TGTGCCAGCAGTAACACGTGGTGGGACATTCAGTACTTC
>TRBJ2-4|once|NA|TRBV28
CASKDRDIEYF
TGTGCCAGTAAGGACCGGGACATCGAGTACTTC
>TRBJ2-1|once|NA|TRBV27
CASRDVGGSYNEQFF
TGTGCCAGCAGGGACGTAGGGGGCTCCTACAATGAGCAGTTCTTC
>TRBJ1-4|NA|NA|TRBV28
CASNGHGNEKLFF
TGTGCCAGCAATGGGCACGGTAATGAAAAACTGTTTTTT
>TRBJ2-3|once|TRBD2|TRBV6-6
CASRRLADPDTQYF
TGTGCCAGCAGAAGACTAGCGGATCCAGATACGCAGTATTTT
>TRBJ2-7|NA|NA|TRBV10-3
CAISDGTTYEQYF
TGTGCCATCAGTGATGGGACAACCTACGAGCAGTACTTC
>TRBJ2-6|NA|TRBD2|TRBV5-5
CASSAGGLVRLSGANVLTF
TGTGCCAGCAGCGCGGGGGGACTAGTCCGACTCTCTGGGGCCAACGTCCTGACTTTC
>TRBJ1-1|many|NA|TRBV7-9
CASSLVANTEAFF
TGTGCCAGCAGCTTAGTAGCCAACACTGAAGCTTTCTTT
>TRBJ1-4|NA|TRBD1|TRBV5-1
CASSQQGAGNEKLFF
TGCGCCAGCAGCCAACAGGGGGCAGGAAATGAAAAACTGTTTTTT
>TRBJ2-5|NA|NA|TRBV25-1
CASRAYQETQYF
TGTGCCAGCAGGGCTTACCAAGAGACCCAGTACTTC
>TRBJ1-5|NA|NA|TRBV4-1
CASSLSTESNQPQHF
TGCGCCAGCAGCCTATCTACAGAGAGCAATCAGCCCCAGCATTTT
>TRBJ1-2|medium-sized|NA|TRBV7-9
CASSLGSGEGYGYTF
TGTGCCAGCAGCTTAGGATCCGGGGAGGGGTATGGCTACACCTTC
>TRBJ2-2|NA|NA|TRBV6-5
CASSSRSPGDGELFF
TGTGCCAGCAGCAGCAGATCCCCGGGAGACGGGGAGCTGTTTTTT